This passage covers 5 T cell receptor beta chains from one sample sequenced in a study of CD8+ T cells in alopecia areata. Extracted from the samples, RNA was reverse transcribed into cDNA to serve as the sequencing template. The table came from immunoSEQ multiplex PCR; TCRdb's copy has only in-frame clones and leaves some out. The sample shows fewer than 250,000 clones, 55% to 70% of them seen only once. Described treatment: oral pan-JAK inhibitor, 5-10 mg twice daily. This sample comprised CD4+ T cells sorted from blood, obtained at week 4, from a patient treated with tofacitinib. The receptors shown here come from a human donor with alopecia areata.

This clone came up a few times. The rearrangement uses TRBV2 and TRBJ2-1, with D tentatively TRBD1 (6 bases). This CDR3 is 13 amino acids long. The V end lost 6 bases, the J end lost 7 bases, and 13 bases lay between the germline ends. Germline V gives CDR1 SNHLY, CDR2 FYNNEI. The CDR3 coding sequence is TGTGCCAGCAGGATAGAACAGGGAAATGAGCAGTTCTTC. This translates into CASRIEQGNEQFF.

This sequence joins TRBV5-4 and TRBJ2-2; tentatively, D is TRBD2 (5 bases). V was trimmed by 5 bases and J by 0 bases, leaving 8 bases between them. Germline CDR1 is SGHNT and CDR2 is YYREEE (reference sequence). CDR3 length: 14 amino acids. The CDR3 DNA sequence: TGTGCCAGCAGTTACGGGGCGAACACCGGGGAGCTGTTTTTT. Residues: CASSYGANTGELFF.

The V gene is TRBV5-1, the J gene TRBJ2-1; 11 bases are shared with TRBD2. This CDR3 comprises 16 residues. Trimming cost V 1 base and J 6 bases; bases outside gene matches: 6. The germline V gene has CDR1 SGHRS and CDR2 YFSETQ. CDR3 protein: CASSLITSGSSNEQFF. CDR3 DNA sequence: TGCGCCAGCAGCTTGATAACTAGCGGGAGTTCCAATGAGCAGTTCTTC.

The chain joins TRBV2 to TRBJ1-5; D might be TRBD1 (6 bases). With 8 bases removed from V and 4 bases from J, the gap between germline ends came to 15 bases. The CDR3 has 14 amino acids. Germline V gene lookup returns CDR1 SNHLY and CDR2 FYNNEI. Here the CDR3 reads CASADRKPNQPQHF. CDR3 in DNA: TGTGCCAGCGCCGACAGGAAACCTAATCAGCCCCAGCATTTT.

V and J are TRBV5-1 and TRBJ2-6, with D hard to call. The V gene's germline CDR1 is SGHRS and CDR2 YFSETQ. V was shortened by 1 base and J by 2 bases, with 7 bases between the two germline ends. The CDR3 is made up of 15 amino acids. The CDR3 reads CASSLRVPGANVLTF. DNA for the CDR3: TGCGCCAGCAGCTTGCGGGTCCCTGGGGCCAACGTCCTGACTTTC. Variable domain in full (rest from reference TRBV5-1 and TRBJ2-6): KAGVTQTPRYLIKTRGQQVTLSCSPISGHRSVSWYQQTPGQGLQFLFEYFSETQRNKGNFPGRFSGRQFSNSRSEMNVSTLELGDSALYLCASSLRVPGANVLTFGAGSRLTVL.